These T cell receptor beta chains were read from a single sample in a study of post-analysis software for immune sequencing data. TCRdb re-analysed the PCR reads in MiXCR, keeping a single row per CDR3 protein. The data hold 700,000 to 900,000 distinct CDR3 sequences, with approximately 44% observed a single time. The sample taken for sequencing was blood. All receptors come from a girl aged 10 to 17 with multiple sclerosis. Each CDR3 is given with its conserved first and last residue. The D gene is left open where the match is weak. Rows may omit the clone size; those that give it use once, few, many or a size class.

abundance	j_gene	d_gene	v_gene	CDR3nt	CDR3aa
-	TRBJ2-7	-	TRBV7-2	TGTGCCAGTGGGGACCTATGGGACGAGCAGTACTTC	CASGDLWDEQYF
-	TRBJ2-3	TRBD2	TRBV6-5	TGTGCCAGCAGCTCGGGAGGGCCCACAGATACGCAGTATTTT	CASSSGGPTDTQYF
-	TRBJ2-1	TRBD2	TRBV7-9	TGTGCCAGCAGCTTCCCAGCGGGAGAGGGCACAGGGTCCAATGAGCAGTTCTTC	CASSFPAGEGTGSNEQFF
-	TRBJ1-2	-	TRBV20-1	TGCAGTGCTAGAGATCCCCGAGGGGGATTCTATGGCTACACCTTC	CSARDPRGGFYGYTF
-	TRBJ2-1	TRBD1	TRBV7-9	TGTGCCAGCAGCTCTTCGGACAGGGGACCGATGTTCTTC	CASSSSDRGPMFF
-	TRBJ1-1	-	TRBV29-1	TGCAGCGTTCCCCCTGTCGGGGTCTGGGGCGGGAACACTGAAGCTTTCTTT	CSVPPVGVWGGNTEAFF
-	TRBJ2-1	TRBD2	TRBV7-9	TGTGCCAGCAGCCCCCCCATTACTAGCGGGAGATACAATGAGCAGTTCTTC	CASSPPITSGRYNEQFF
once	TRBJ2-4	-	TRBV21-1	TGTGCCAGCAGCAAAGCGCTAGGCCCGGAGGAGAACATTCAGTACTTC	CASSKALGPEENIQYF
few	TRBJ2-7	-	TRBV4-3	TGCGCCAGCAGCCAAGAGATGGGCTTCCACGCTACCTACGAGCAGTACTTC	CASSQEMGFHATYEQYF
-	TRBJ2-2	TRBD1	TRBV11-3	TGTGCCAGCAGCCCTAGGACAGGGGCGGACGGGGAGCTGTTTTTT	CASSPRTGADGELFF
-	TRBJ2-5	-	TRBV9	TGTGCCAGCAGCGTAGGGAGGAAAGAGACCCAGTACTTC	CASSVGRKETQYF
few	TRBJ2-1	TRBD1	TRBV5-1	TGCGCCAGCAGCTCGGGACAGGTCCGGGACCTGTCGGCTAGCTACAATGAGCAGTTCTTC	CASSSGQVRDLSASYNEQFF
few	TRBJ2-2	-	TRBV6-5	TGTGCCAGCAGTTACCCGCGCGGGGCGAGGACCGGGGAGCTGTTTTTT	CASSYPRGARTGELFF
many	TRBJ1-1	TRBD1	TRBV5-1	TGCGCCAGCAGCTCCTTGCAGGGGGCAAACACTGAAGCTTTCTTT	CASSSLQGANTEAFF
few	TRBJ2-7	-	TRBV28	TGTGCCAGCAGTTTAAGGGCTACAAGTATCTACGAGCAGTACTTC	CASSLRATSIYEQYF
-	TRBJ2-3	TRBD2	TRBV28	TGTGCCACCGCGGGGGGAGTAGGCACAGATACGCAGTATTTT	CATAGGVGTDTQYF
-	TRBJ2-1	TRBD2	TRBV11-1	TGTGCCAGCAGGACTAGCGGACAATTACCCTCCTACAATGAGCAGTTCTTC	CASRTSGQLPSYNEQFF
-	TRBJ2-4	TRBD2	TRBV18	TGTGCCAGTACTAGCGGGAGTTTAGACATTCAGTACTTC	CASTSGSLDIQYF
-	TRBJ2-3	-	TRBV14	TGTGCCAGCAGCCGGGACTGGCGCACAGATACGCAGTATTTT	CASSRDWRTDTQYF
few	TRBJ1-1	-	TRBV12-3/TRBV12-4	TGTGCCAGCAGTTTAGCGCGGGGTCTGTGGTCTGAAGCTTTCTTT	CASSLARGLWSEAFF
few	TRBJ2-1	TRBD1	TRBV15	TGTGCCACCAGCAGAGATAAGGGGGCTTATGAGCAGTTCTTC	CATSRDKGAYEQFF
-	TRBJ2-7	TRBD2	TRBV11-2	TGTGCCAGCAGCCTAGCGGGGACAATATCCTACGAGCAGTACTTC	CASSLAGTISYEQYF
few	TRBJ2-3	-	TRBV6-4	TGTGCCAGCAGTGACCGTTCTACAGATACGCAGTATTTT	CASSDRSTDTQYF
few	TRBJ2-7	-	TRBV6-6	TGTGCCAGCAGTCCCGAGACCTACGAGCAGTACTTC	CASSPETYEQYF
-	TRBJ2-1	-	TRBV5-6	TGTGCCAGCAGCTTGGGTAGTACTCCCGATGAGCAGTTCTTC	CASSLGSTPDEQFF
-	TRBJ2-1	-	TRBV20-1	TGCAGTGCTAGAGATCTGAGAGGGGCCGGGGGCAATGAGCAGTTCTTC	CSARDLRGAGGNEQFF
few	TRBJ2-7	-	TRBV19	TGTGCCAGTAAAGGGGGGGCGGAATCCTACGAGCAGTACTTC	CASKGGAESYEQYF
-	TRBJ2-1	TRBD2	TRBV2	TGTGCCAGCAGCCCCACGGGAGGGCCGGGGAATGAGCAGTTCTTC	CASSPTGGPGNEQFF
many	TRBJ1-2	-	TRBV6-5	TGTGCCAGCTCGCCAGGCAACTATGGCTACACCTTC	CASSPGNYGYTF
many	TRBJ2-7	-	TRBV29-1	TGCAGCGCTTCCAGGGTTAACGACGAGCAGTACTTC	CSASRVNDEQYF
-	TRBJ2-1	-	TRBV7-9	TGTGCCAGCAGCTTACGGGAGTCCCTGTCCTACAATGAGCAGTTCTTC	CASSLRESLSYNEQFF
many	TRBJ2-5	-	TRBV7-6	TGTGCCAGCAGCCGGGGAAGGGGGCAAGAGACCCAGTACTTC	CASSRGRGQETQYF
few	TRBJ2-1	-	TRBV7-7	TGTGCTAGCAGCTTAGGGGTGACCCCGAATGAGCAGTTCTTC	CASSLGVTPNEQFF
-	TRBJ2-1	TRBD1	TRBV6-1	TGTGCCAGCAGCGAGGGACAGATTCCCTTTATTGGGCAGTTCTTC	CASSEGQIPFIGQFF
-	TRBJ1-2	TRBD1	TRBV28	TGTGCCAGCAGTTCGACGCGACAGGGGCTAATTGACTATGGCTACACCTTC	CASSSTRQGLIDYGYTF
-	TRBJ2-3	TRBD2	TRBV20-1	TGCAGTTCAAGACTAGCGGGAGTCGCAGATACGCAGTATTTT	CSSRLAGVADTQYF
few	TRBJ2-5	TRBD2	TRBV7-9	TGTGCCAGCAGCTTCGGACTAGGTGGGCAAGAGACCCAGTACTTC	CASSFGLGGQETQYF
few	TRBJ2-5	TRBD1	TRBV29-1	TGCAGCGTTGAAGAACAGGGGGAGCAGTACTTC	CSVEEQGEQYF
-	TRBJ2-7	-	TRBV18	TGTGCCAGCTCTAAGACTGAGGCTTACGAGCAGTACTTC	CASSKTEAYEQYF
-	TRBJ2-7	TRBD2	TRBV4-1	TGCGCCAGCAGCCAAGATCTGTCGGGACTAGGGGACGTGCAGTACTTC	CASSQDLSGLGDVQYF
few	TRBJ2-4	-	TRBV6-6	TGTGCCAGCAGTTACTCGGGCATTCAGTACTTC	CASSYSGIQYF
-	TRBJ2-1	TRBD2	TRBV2	TGTGCCAGCAGTGGTGGTTGGAAGGGACTAGCGGACCCAGAGCAGTTCTTC	CASSGGWKGLADPEQFF
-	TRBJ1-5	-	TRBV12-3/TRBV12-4	TGTGCCAGCAGTTCAGGGTTTTTGCAGCCCCAGCATTTT	CASSSGFLQPQHF
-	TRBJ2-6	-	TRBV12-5	TGTGCTAGTGGCCTCCAGGTTGCCAACGTCCTGACTTTC	CASGLQVANVLTF
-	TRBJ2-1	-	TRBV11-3	TGTGCCAGCAGATCAGTGGGTGAGCAGTTCTTC	CASRSVGEQFF
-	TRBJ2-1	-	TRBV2	TGTGCCAGCAGCTTCCGGGAGACCCTAAATGAGCAGTTCTTC	CASSFRETLNEQFF